This TCR beta chain comes out of a study of T-cell memory formation after mild COVID-19 listed by TCRdb under 2021. Regarding the research as a whole: TCR sequence clusters from the two donors were found to be largely donor specific. Two young, previously healthy adult volunteers made up the cohort, one male and one female. T-cell clones expanding and contracting after mild COVID-19 in a couple of donors were tracked by longitudinal TCRalpha and TCRbeta repertoire sequencing.

With regard to this clonotype: Its antigen is unknown. No base qualities exist here, and no much larger clone lies one base off it.

The investigation overall reported the following: Contracting CD4+ clones turned up mainly in the CM and EM memory subsets, whereas EMRA was where CD8+ clones were enriched. From day 15 to 85, contracting clones showed balanced CD4/CD8 phenotypes, whereas a second wave of clones that expanded from day 15 to 37 leaned towards CD4+. Some responding clones were found in pre-infection memory, which suggests that pre-existing cross-reactive memory T cells took part in the SARS-CoV-2 response. The study covered only a couple of mild cases, and larger cohorts including severe cases with pre-infection samples were considered necessary. SARS-CoV-2 specificity was not confirmed for the second-wave clones peaking on day 37.

V is pared back by 10 bases and J by 2 bases, with 9 bases lying between the germline termini. The CDR3 covers 12 residues, taking in both the cysteine and the phenylalanine. Of the read, only the CDR3 DNA is kept; its 36 bases are in frame from base 1. The germline V gene sets CDR1 to ENHRY and CDR2 to SYGVKD. TCRdb records Illumina NovaSeq 6000 as the sequencer. Using 5'RACE with constant-segment primers, TCRalpha and TCRbeta cDNA libraries were constructed, with sample barcodes and unique molecular identifiers added in the process. RNA was extracted from every sample with Trizol reagent. Library amplification was performed in two PCR steps, and a second sample barcode and Illumina TruSeq adapters were introduced in the second step. Sequencing of the libraries was done on an Illumina NovaSeq, producing 2 x 150 bp paired-end reads. In the original analysis: With migec v1.2.7, reads were demultiplexed and then collapsed into UMI-guided consensus sequences. With mixcr v2.1.11, UMI consensuses were aligned to TRA and TRB V and J templates and assembled into clonotypes. A clonotype was counted as expanded or contracted only when both edgeR and NoisET called the clonotype significant, with the noise models trained on biological replicates. For edgeR calls, the cutoffs were a false discovery rate-adjusted p below 0.01 and a log2 fold-change threshold of 1. PCA with hierarchical clustering of max-normalized trajectories of the 1000 most abundant clonotypes was used as exploratory dynamics analysis. Each responding clone was given a CD4 or CD8 phenotype based on the CD4+ and CD8+ repertoires, which had been sequenced separately. TCRdb applied fastp at Q25 and MiXCR to the public reads, then kept only in-frame beta chains. Each record represents a unique CDR3 protein, reported with the most common genes and DNA among its rows. TCRdb's processing, not the authors', yielded these V and J calls. The sample profile shows around 250,000 distinct CDR3 sequences; roughly 17% of them were found once. The ten largest account for approximately 23% of the sample.

PBMCs were isolated by Ficoll-Paque density gradient centrifugation. The receptor comes from a man younger than 30 who had mild COVID-19 (a few samples of this study predate the infection). The sample titles of this study are shuffled in the database, so cell type and time point are left out; the donor was told from shared clones. The V gene is TRBV10-3 and the J gene is TRBJ1-5; TRBD1 might be the D gene, on 5 matching bases. Sequencing input: PBMCs or a T cell subset sorted from them (not recorded which). The DNA sequence reads TGTGCCACCAGGGCCGGCAATCAGCCCCAGCATTTT. Its protein product is CATRAGNQPQHF.